The 28 T cell receptor beta chains below come from one sample, sequenced in a study of T cell responses to AZD1222 COVID-19 vaccine (dated by TCRdb to the early 2020s). The library came from the immunoSEQ multiplex PCR assay. TCRdb limited this immuneACCESS table to in-frame rearrangements with V and J called. A share of clones is missing; checked studies link under half to unresolved V genes, and the rest is unexplained. Counted in this sample were around 180,000 clones; about 86% of them appeared once. The biggest ten clones account for approximately 0.49% of the sample. The meaning of the sample's time point label: baseline before first vaccination. The sample consisted of peripheral blood, taken on day 0 of AZD1222 vaccination. Receptors were obtained from an adult in good health.

V is TRBV6-2 or TRBV6-3 and J is TRBJ2-7, with 11 bases aligning to TRBD2. The CDR3 contains 16 residues. Germline CDR1 reads MNHEY; CDR2 reads SVGEGT. The V and J ends lost 5 bases and 0 bases, in that order; junction bases with no gene match: 6. The DNA of the CDR3 is TGTGCCAGCAGTCGTGGACTAGCGGGTCCCTCCTACGAGCAGTACTTC. It translates to CASSRGLAGPSYEQYF.

V is TRBV5-4 and J is TRBJ2-2; possible D gene TRBD1, 5 bases. The CDR3 loop spans 18 amino acids. Germline V gives CDR1 SGHNT, CDR2 YYREEE (reference sequence). V gave up 1 base and J gave up 0 bases, with 16 bases separating them. As DNA, the CDR3 is TGTGCCAGCAGCTTGAGGGGTGCAGCTAAAGCGAACACCGGGGAGCTGTTTTTT. Its protein product is CASSLRGAAKANTGELFF.

The chain recombines TRBV20-1 with TRBJ2-7, with unresolved D. The CDR3 is 10 residues long. The germline CDR1 and CDR2 sequences are DFQATT and SNEGSKA (reference sequence). Trimming pared 5 bases from V and 3 bases from J, leaving 5 bases between. This CDR3 is CSAGDYEQYF. CDR3 in DNA: TGCAGTGCTGGGGACTACGAGCAGTACTTC.

The chain links TRBV5-4 to TRBJ2-7; D might be TRBD2 (6 bases). CDR3 size: 15 residues. V was pared by 4 bases and J by 1 base, with 15 bases between. From germline, CDR1 is SGHNT and CDR2 YYREEE (reference sequence). CDR3: CASSRSGEPSYEQYF. The DNA for the CDR3 is TGTGCCAGCAGCCGGTCGGGAGAGCCGTCCTACGAGCAGTACTTC.

This clone is a singleton in its sample. The V gene is TRBV25-1, the J gene TRBJ2-7; the match to TRBD1 covers 7 bases. Germline lookup yields CDR1 MGHDK and CDR2 SYGVNS. V shed 9 bases and J 3 bases; nucleotides not matched to a gene: 11. The CDR3 sequence is 14 residues long. The CDR3 protein is CASPAGTESYEQYF. The CDR3 DNA is TGTGCCAGTCCGGCCGGGACAGAGAGCTACGAGCAGTACTTC.

The chain employs TRBV19 and TRBJ1-2; no firm D call. CDR1 LNHDA and CDR2 SQIVND come from the germline V gene (reference sequence). The CDR3 length is 12 residues. The V end was cut by 5 bases, the J end by 4 bases, with 8 bases between. CDR3 DNA sequence: TGTGCCAGTAGTGGCAGCTCCTATGGCTACACCTTC. This gives the protein CASSGSSYGYTF.

V and J are TRBV28 and TRBJ2-5; 8 bases agree with TRBD1. The CDR3 is 15 amino acids. CDR1 is MDHEN, CDR2 SYDVKM, per germline. Trimming removed 4 bases from V and 0 bases from J; junction bases left unmatched: 4. DNA of the CDR3: TGTGCCAGCAGTTACGGGACAGGTAACCAAGAGACCCAGTACTTC. Amino acids: CASSYGTGNQETQYF.

The rearrangement links TRBV9 to TRBJ2-7; maybe TRBD1 (5 bases). CDR1 is SGDLS, CDR2 YYNGEE, per germline. V lost 3 bases to trimming and J lost 7 bases, with 14 bases between them. This CDR3 has 13 residues. The chain's CDR3 is CASSDSQGQEQYF. Written as DNA, the CDR3 is TGTGCCAGCAGCGATTCTCAGGGTCAGGAGCAGTACTTC.

The rearrangement uses TRBV6-5 and TRBJ1-1; D remains ambiguous. Germline V CDR1 and CDR2: MNHEY, SVGAGI. The germline V and J ends were trimmed by 0 bases and 1 base, with 12 bases remaining between them. There are 16 residues in the CDR3. In DNA form, the CDR3 reads TGTGCCAGCAGTTACTCGAGGCAGGCGGGGAACACTGAAGCTTTCTTT. This gives the protein CASSYSRQAGNTEAFF.

The chain joins TRBV28 to TRBJ1-3; tentative D call: TRBD1 (6 bases). V was clipped by 5 bases and J by 0 bases, with 14 bases between them. CDR1 and CDR2 from the germline V gene are MDHEN and SYDVKM. CDR3 size: 16 residues. The CDR3 region is CASSPWTVSSGNTIYF. Here the CDR3 DNA reads TGTGCCAGCAGTCCCTGGACAGTCAGCTCTGGAAACACCATATATTTT.

This chain's CDR3 is CASSQSRAGGNSPLHF. For the CDR3, the DNA is TGCGCCAGCAGCCAATCCAGGGCCGGTGGTAATTCACCCCTCCACTTT. The genes are TRBV4-3 and TRBJ1-6; D possibly corresponds to TRBD1 (5 bases). The CDR3 has 16 residues. The germline V and J ends were trimmed by 2 bases and 6 bases, with 14 bases remaining between them. Germline CDR1 is LGHNA and CDR2 is YSLEER.

A few counts support this clone. This chain connects TRBV9 to TRBJ1-1; no reliable D call. This CDR3 is built from 16 residues. Trimming left V 0 bases short and J 2 bases short, with 14 bases between. CDR1 and CDR2 (germline): SGDLS, YYNGEE. Here the CDR3 reads CASSVDGNRLNTEAFF. CDR3 nucleotide sequence: TGTGCCAGCAGCGTAGACGGGAACAGACTAAACACTGAAGCTTTCTTT.

This chain joins TRBV28 and TRBJ2-1, with D tentatively TRBD1 or TRBD2 (5 bases each). This CDR3 spans 14 amino acids. Germline lookup yields CDR1 MDHEN and CDR2 SYDVKM. Trimming pared 6 bases from V and 3 bases from J, leaving 12 bases between. CDR3 loop: CASRALGDYNEQFF. For the CDR3, the DNA is TGTGCCAGCAGGGCGCTGGGGGACTACAATGAGCAGTTCTTC.

This clone has more than one count but fewer than ten. The rearrangement links TRBV5-1 to TRBJ2-2; D is possibly TRBD2 (6 bases). V dropped 0 bases and J dropped 0 bases, with 18 bases sitting between them. Germline V gene lookup returns CDR1 SGHRS and CDR2 YFSETQ. The CDR3 runs to 19 residues. The CDR3 is CASSLAFSRTTTNTGELFF. Here the CDR3 DNA reads TGCGCCAGCAGCTTGGCGTTTAGTAGGACTACAACGAACACCGGGGAGCTGTTTTTT.

The V gene is TRBV19, the J gene TRBJ1-2, with D uncertain. The germline gives CDR1 LNHDA, CDR2 SQIVND (reference sequence). V dropped 4 bases and J dropped 8 bases, with 20 bases sitting between them. This CDR3 contains 15 residues. The CDR3 DNA follows: TGTGCCAGTAGTAACCTCCGGGAGTATCCTAAGGGCTACACCTTC. It yields the protein CASSNLREYPKGYTF.

The rearrangement links TRBV2 to TRBJ1-4; D not certain. Looked up from germline, CDR1 is SNHLY and CDR2 is FYNNEI. Trimming took 7 bases from V and 7 from J, leaving 19 bases between them. The CDR3 runs 15 residues. The CDR3 here is CASTLEDPEGEKLFF. In DNA, the CDR3 is TGTGCCAGCACCTTAGAAGACCCGGAGGGTGAAAAACTGTTTTTT.

The V and J genes are TRBV10-2 and TRBJ2-7, with D unclear. Germline V gene lookup returns CDR1 WSHSY and CDR2 SAAADI. V dropped 0 bases and J dropped 1 base, with 7 bases sitting between them. This CDR3 spans 14 amino acids. CDR3 bases: TGCGCCAGCAGTGAGTCGGGCCCTTCCTACGAGCAGTACTTC. It yields the protein CASSESGPSYEQYF.

The V and J genes are TRBV7-8 and TRBJ2-3; 15 bases map to TRBD2. J lost 5 bases, V lost 1 base, and 1 base had no gene match. CDR1 and CDR2 from the germline V gene are SGHVS and FQNEAQ. The CDR3 extends over 16 amino acids. CDR3 nucleotides: TGTGCCAGCAGCTTAGAGGGACTAGCGGGGGGAGATACGCAGTATTTT. Encoded protein: CASSLEGLAGGDTQYF.

The DNA of the CDR3 is TGTGCCTGGAGCCGACAGGGGGCCATCTCTGGAAACACCATATATTTT. Translating it yields CAWSRQGAISGNTIYF. The rearrangement uses TRBV30 and TRBJ1-3; 10 bases are a match to TRBD1. There are 16 residues in the CDR3. Trimming took 3 bases from V and 0 from J; bases not matched to a gene: 5. Per germline, CDR1 GTSNPN and CDR2 SVGIG (reference sequence).

This clone has only one observation. J is TRBJ2-2 and V is TRBV27; 7 bases align to TRBD1. J lost 2 bases, V lost 2 bases, and 2 bases had no gene match. Germline V gene lookup returns CDR1 MNHEY and CDR2 SMNVEV (reference sequence). The CDR3 covers 15 residues. CDR3 coding DNA: TGTGCCAGCAGTTTAGGGACAGTTAACACCGGGGAGCTGTTTTTT. This encodes CASSLGTVNTGELFF.

J is TRBJ2-1 and V is TRBV28; 12 bases align to TRBD2. There are 18 residues in the CDR3. V was pared by 2 bases and J by 0 bases, with 5 bases of the junction left unmatched. The V gene's germline CDR1 is MDHEN and CDR2 SYDVKM. The DNA for the CDR3 is TGTGCCAGCAGTTTACTAGCGGGAGGGCCGAGCTCCTACAATGAGCAGTTCTTC. Amino acid sequence: CASSLLAGGPSSYNEQFF.

J is TRBJ1-5 and V is TRBV30, with D uncertain. V lost 0 bases to trimming and J lost 3 bases, with 3 bases between them. The CDR3 is 12 amino acids. Germline CDR1 GTSNPN, CDR2 SVGIG (reference sequence). The CDR3 protein is CAWSVANQPQHF. CDR3 coding DNA: TGTGCCTGGAGTGTGGCCAATCAGCCCCAGCATTTT.

This clone was seen only a few times. Other DNA sequences of this sample code for an identical CDR3. The chain combines TRBV2 with TRBJ1-1; D gene ambiguous. Germline values: CDR1 SNHLY, CDR2 FYNNEI. This CDR3 comprises 13 residues. V lost 6 bases, J lost 0 bases, and 8 bases lay in between. This CDR3 reads CASRRELNTEAFF. In nucleotides, the CDR3 is TGTGCCAGCAGACGGGAGTTGAACACTGAAGCTTTCTTT. The whole variable domain, remainder taken from reference TRBV2 and TRBJ1-1, is EPEVTQTPSHQVTQMGQEVILRCVPISNHLYFYWYRQILGQKVEFLVSFYNNEISEKSEIFDDQFSVERPDGSNFTLKIRSTKLEDSAMYFCASRRELNTEAFFGQGTRLTVV.

The CDR3 spells CASSVRQVSSYEQYF. CDR3 coding DNA: TGTGCCAGCAGTGTACGGCAGGTGAGCTCCTACGAGCAGTACTTC. The V call is TRBV2, the J call TRBJ2-7; no clear D gene. The CDR3 consists of 15 residues. CDR1 is SNHLY, CDR2 FYNNEI, per germline. V lost 4 bases to trimming and J lost 0 bases, with 13 bases between them.

The chain couples TRBV19 to TRBJ1-2, with 10 bases matching TRBD1. The V segment lost 8 bases and the J segment 7 bases; nucleotides outside the gene matches: 10. CDR3 size: 14 residues. Germline V gene data show CDR1 as LNHDA and CDR2 as SQIVND (reference sequence). The CDR3 DNA reads as TGTGCCAGTGACCCCCGGGACAGGGGTGGTGGCTACACCTTC. Translated, it gives CASDPRDRGGGYTF.

The chain carries TRBV11-2 and TRBJ2-5, with D possibly matching TRBD1 (6 bases). This CDR3 is built from 13 residues. V dropped 6 bases and J dropped 6 bases, with 14 bases sitting between them. CDR1 SGHAT and CDR2 FQNNGV come from the germline V gene. CDR3 region: CASRELGGQTQYF. Written as DNA, the CDR3 is TGTGCCAGCAGAGAATTAGGGGGACAGACCCAGTACTTC.

The chain combines TRBV28 with TRBJ1-1, with D unclear. V gave up 5 bases and J gave up 5 bases, with 9 bases separating them. CDR1 and CDR2 from the germline V gene are MDHEN and SYDVKM. The CDR3 is 12 residues long. The CDR3 protein is CASSATGTEAFF. The CDR3 DNA follows: TGTGCCAGCAGTGCAACCGGGACTGAAGCTTTCTTT.

In its sample, this clone was seen a few times. The V and J genes are TRBV9 and TRBJ1-6, with 7 bases that match TRBD1. Germline lookup yields CDR1 SGDLS and CDR2 YYNGEE. The CDR3 totals 14 residues. V lost 1 base to trimming and J lost 7 bases; unmatched junction nucleotides: 2. The CDR3 here is CASSVRQGNSPLHF. CDR3 bases: TGTGCCAGCAGCGTAAGACAGGGAAATTCACCCCTCCACTTT.